This T cell receptor (beta chain) was found in a study of T cell repertoires in cytomegalovirus infection. This clonotype has only a few counts. TCRdb passed the reads through MiXCR, listing each CDR3 protein once. The data contain approximately 290,000 distinct CDR3 sequences, more than 20% of them singletons. With 6 bases removed from V and 7 bases from J, the gap between germline ends came to 16 bases. The CDR3 has 14 residues. Germline values: CDR1 SGHAT, CDR2 FQNNGV. The specimen sequenced was PBMCs. The clonotype originates from a human donor in good health (CMV status not recorded). Some clones in this sample may be carry-over from other donors' samples. This chain links TRBV11-2 with TRBJ2-1, with D possibly being TRBD1 (5 bases). CDR3 DNA sequence: TGTGCCAGCAGTCCTCAGGGAACGAGGAATGAGCAGTTCTTC. This codes for CASSPQGTRNEQFF.